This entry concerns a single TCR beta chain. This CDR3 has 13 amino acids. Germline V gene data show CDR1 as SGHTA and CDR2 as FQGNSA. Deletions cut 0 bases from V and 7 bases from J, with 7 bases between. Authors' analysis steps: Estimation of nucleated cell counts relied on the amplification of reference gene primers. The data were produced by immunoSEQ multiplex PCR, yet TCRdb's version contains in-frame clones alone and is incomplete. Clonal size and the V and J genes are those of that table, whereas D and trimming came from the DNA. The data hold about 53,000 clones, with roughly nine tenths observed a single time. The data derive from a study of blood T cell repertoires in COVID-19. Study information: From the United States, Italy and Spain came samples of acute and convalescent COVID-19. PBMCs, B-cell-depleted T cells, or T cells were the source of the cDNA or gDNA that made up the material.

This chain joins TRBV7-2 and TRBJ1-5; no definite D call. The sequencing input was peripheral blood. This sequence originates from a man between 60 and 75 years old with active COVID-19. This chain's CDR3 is CASSLAERQPQHF. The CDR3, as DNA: TGTGCCAGCAGCTTAGCGGAGAGACAGCCCCAGCATTTT.